The 18 T cell receptor beta chains in this list originate from one sample, sequenced in a study of T cells after yellow fever vaccination. TCRdb ran MiXCR on the 5' RACE reads and lists one entry per CDR3 protein. The table shows 230,000 or so distinct CDR3 sequences, with about 3.5% occurring only once. Sequencing used PBMCs, obtained 15 days after the yellow fever booster vaccination. These receptors were collected from a man younger than 35 who received the YFV17D yellow fever vaccine.

This clonotype was found many times. The chain couples TRBV7-3 to TRBJ2-5; D may match TRBD1 or TRBD2 (10 bases each). This CDR3 has 19 residues. The germline V gene has CDR1 SGHTA and CDR2 FQGTGA. V gave up 5 bases and J gave up 1 base, with 26 bases separating them. The chain's CDR3 is CASSVDRGKLAGIQETQYF. The CDR3, as DNA: TGTGCCAGCAGCGTGGACAGGGGGAAACTAGCGGGGATCCAAGAGACCCAGTACTTC.

The table lists this clonotype with a few counts. This sequence joins TRBV20-1 and TRBJ1-2; D is uncertain. The CDR3 has 13 residues. V was pared by 6 bases and J by 0 bases, with 11 bases between. In germline, CDR1 is DFQATT, CDR2 SNEGSKA (reference sequence). Here the CDR3 DNA reads TGCAGTGCCAAAACCGGGGCTAACTATGGCTACACCTTC. This translates into CSAKTGANYGYTF.

This clonotype was observed at least ten times. The chain joins TRBV10-3 to TRBJ2-7, with TRBD2 matching over 10 bases. The CDR3 loop spans 14 amino acids. Germline CDR1 and CDR2: ENHRY and SYGVKD. The V and J ends lost 3 bases and 7 bases, in that order; junction bases with no gene match: 6. The CDR3 DNA reads TGTGCCATCAGTGATCCCGGGACTAGCGATGAGCAGTACTTC. Translation: CAISDPGTSDEQYF.

In its sample, this clonotype was seen many times. The V and J genes are TRBV28 and TRBJ1-2; 8 nucleotides match TRBD1. After removal of 6 bases from V and 6 bases from J, the junction contained 6 bases not matched to a gene. This CDR3 is 13 amino acids long. CDR1 MDHEN and CDR2 SYDVKM come from the germline V gene. DNA for the CDR3: TGTGCCAGCAGGGGCGACAGGGGCCATGGCTACACCTTC. Encoded protein: CASRGDRGHGYTF.

Many counts were recorded for this clonotype. The CDR3, as DNA: TGTGCCAGCAGCTACTGGACAGGGACTGAAAAACTGTTTTTT. Protein: CASSYWTGTEKLFF. V and J are TRBV7-9 and TRBJ1-4; TRBD1 aligns across 8 bases. V shed 4 bases and J 7 bases; nucleotides not matched to a gene: 5. Germline CDR1 is SEHNR and CDR2 is FQNEAQ (reference sequence). The CDR3 loop spans 14 amino acids.

This clonotype was detected many times. CDR3 DNA sequence: TGTGCCACCAGTGATTTGCTGGACACCGGGGAGCTGTTTTTT. It yields the protein CATSDLLDTGELFF. The gene calls are TRBV24-1 and TRBJ2-2; D ambiguous. Germline loops: CDR1 KGHDR, CDR2 SFDVKD. V was clipped by 0 bases and J by 3 bases, with 4 bases between them. There are 14 residues in the CDR3.

This clonotype was counted ten times or more. The chain uses TRBV20-1 and TRBJ2-3; TRBD2 matches 8 bases. The trim removed 1 base at V and 4 bases at J, leaving 7 bases unmatched. Germline V gene lookup returns CDR1 DFQATT and CDR2 SNEGSKA (reference sequence). The CDR3 has 15 residues. The CDR3 DNA sequence: TGCAGTGCTAGAGTACTAGCGGTGGGGCCAGATACGCAGTATTTT. Its protein product is CSARVLAVGPDTQYF.

Ten or more counts support this clonotype. The DNA of the CDR3 is TGTGCCAGCAGTTCCGGACAAGAAGCTTTCTTT. This translates into CASSSGQEAFF. The rearrangement links TRBV12-3 or TRBV12-4 to TRBJ1-1; maybe TRBD1 (5 bases). This CDR3 comprises 11 residues. V lost 4 bases, J lost 8 bases, and 8 bases lay in between.

This clonotype showed up just a few times. The chain couples TRBV6-2 or TRBV6-3 to TRBJ2-7; the D gene could be TRBD1 or TRBD2 (5 bases each). Per germline, CDR1 MNHEY and CDR2 SVGEGT. CDR3 size: 14 residues. V lost 6 bases, J lost 1 base, and 13 bases lay in between. CDR3 amino acids: CASRWDGFSYEQYF. The DNA for the CDR3 is TGTGCCAGCAGATGGGACGGGTTTTCCTACGAGCAGTACTTC.

This clonotype was counted ten times or more. The chain combines TRBV4-3 with TRBJ2-1, with D uncertain. The V gene lost 1 base and the J gene lost 8 bases, with 15 bases spanning the gap. Per the germline V gene, CDR1 is LGHNA and CDR2 is YSLEER. The length of the CDR3 is 15 residues. Here the CDR3 DNA reads TGCGCCAGCAGCCAAGGGTCTGGGTTAGGAGATGAGCAGTTCTTC. Translation: CASSQGSGLGDEQFF.

This clonotype showed up just a few times. This chain uses TRBV6-6 with TRBJ1-2, with D perhaps TRBD1 (6 bases). The V gene lost 6 bases and the J gene lost 0 bases, with 14 bases spanning the gap. This CDR3 is built from 15 residues. Germline CDR1 and CDR2: MNHNY and SVGAGI (reference sequence). The CDR3 loop is CASRGGGHTNYGYTF. DNA for the CDR3: TGTGCCAGCAGGGGGGGGGGGCATACTAACTATGGCTACACCTTC.

This clonotype was counted ten times or more. The chain combines TRBV19 with TRBJ2-3; D ambiguous. Germline-derived CDR1 and CDR2 are LNHDA and SQIVND (reference sequence). Deletions cut 6 bases from V and 0 bases from J, with 7 bases between. The CDR3 has 13 amino acids. The CDR3 region has the DNA TGTGCCAGTAGAGGCAGAAGCACAGATACGCAGTATTTT. Its protein product is CASRGRSTDTQYF.

This clonotype was recorded many times. The chain combines TRBV10-2 with TRBJ2-1; 10 bases are shared with TRBD2. The CDR3 totals 16 residues. Germline values: CDR1 WSHSY, CDR2 SAAADI. V was pared by 8 bases and J by 0 bases, with 7 bases of the junction left unmatched. Here the CDR3 DNA reads TGCGCCAGCTCTAGCGGGGGCAATAGCTCCTACAATGAGCAGTTCTTC. It specifies CASSSGGNSSYNEQFF.

The CDR3 bases are TGTGCCACCAGCCTCCGCTCCTACAATGAGCAGTTCTTC. It translates to CATSLRSYNEQFF. The chain carries TRBV15 and TRBJ2-1; D unresolved. The germline V and J ends were trimmed by 5 bases and 0 bases, with 5 bases remaining between them. The germline V gene has CDR1 LNHNV and CDR2 YYDKDF (reference sequence). This CDR3 comprises 13 residues.

This clonotype appeared many times. The V and J genes are TRBV7-2 and TRBJ2-7, with 11 bases that match TRBD2. CDR1 and CDR2 (germline): SGHTA, FQGNSA. The CDR3 covers 15 residues. Trimming took 5 bases from V and 4 from J; bases not matched to a gene: 7. In nucleotides, the CDR3 is TGTGCCAGCAGCCAAGTACTAGCGGGGGCGTACGAGCAGTACGTC. It specifies CASSQVLAGAYEQYV.

This clonotype has at least ten counts. The chain is built from TRBV27 and TRBJ1-2; D possibly corresponds to TRBD1 (5 bases). Trimming pared 5 bases from V and 0 bases from J, leaving 13 bases between. The CDR3 is 15 residues long. The germline gives CDR1 MNHEY, CDR2 SMNVEV (reference sequence). CDR3 protein: CASSPPQGTNYGYTF. The CDR3 bases are TGTGCCAGCAGTCCTCCCCAGGGTACTAACTATGGCTACACCTTC.

This clonotype has at least ten counts. The chain links TRBV12-3 or TRBV12-4 to TRBJ2-3, with 8 bases lining up with TRBD1. CDR3 size: 16 residues. The ends lost 7 bases at V and 1 base at J; junction bases unmatched: 10. CDR3 DNA sequence: TGTGCCAGCACCAGAACGACAGGGGTGGGCACAGATACGCAGTATTTT. Residues: CASTRTTGVGTDTQYF.

This clonotype occurred many times. The chain employs TRBV5-4 and TRBJ1-1, with a weak D call TRBD1 (6 bases). V lost 5 bases to trimming and J lost 3 bases, with 11 bases between them. This CDR3 contains 13 residues. Per germline, CDR1 SGHNT and CDR2 YYREEE (reference sequence). In DNA, the CDR3 is TGTGCCAGCAGTTGGACAGCCGACACTGAAGCTTTCTTT. Translating it yields CASSWTADTEAFF.